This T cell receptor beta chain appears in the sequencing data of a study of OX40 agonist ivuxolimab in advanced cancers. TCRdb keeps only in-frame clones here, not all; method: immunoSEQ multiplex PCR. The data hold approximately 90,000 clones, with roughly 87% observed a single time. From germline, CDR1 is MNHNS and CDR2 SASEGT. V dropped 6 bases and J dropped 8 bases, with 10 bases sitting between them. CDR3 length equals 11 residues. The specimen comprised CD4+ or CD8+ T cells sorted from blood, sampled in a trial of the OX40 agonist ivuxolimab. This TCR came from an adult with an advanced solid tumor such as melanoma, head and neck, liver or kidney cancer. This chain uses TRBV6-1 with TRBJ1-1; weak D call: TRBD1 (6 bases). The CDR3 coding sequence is TGTGCCAGCAGCGGGACATCAGAAGCTTTCTTT. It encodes CASSGTSEAFF.